A selection of T cell receptor beta chains follows, all from one sample in a study of T cell responses to AZD1222 COVID-19 vaccine. Generated by immunoSEQ multiplex PCR, the TCRdb table keeps only in-frame clones and is missing some. The top ten hold under 25% of the sample, which has 90,000 or so clones, about 88% seen once. Sequencing used peripheral blood, obtained on day 0 of AZD1222 vaccination. The receptors derive from an adult in good health. The CDR3 runs from the conserved cysteine through the conserved F or W. The D gene is left open where the match is weak. Some rows have no size entry. The others give once, few or many, or a class for an expanded clone.

clone size: -; J gene: TRBJ2-1; D gene: TRBD2; V gene: TRBV28; CDR3 protein: CASIKGTSGLYNEQFF; CDR3 DNA: TGTGCCAGCATAAAGGGAACTAGCGGGCTCTACAATGAGCAGTTCTTC
clone size: -; J gene: TRBJ2-5; D gene: TRBD2; V gene: TRBV27; CDR3 protein: CASRASGEETQYF; CDR3 DNA: TGTGCCAGCAGGGCTAGCGGGGAAGAGACCCAGTACTTC
clone size: -; J gene: TRBJ1-2; D gene: -; V gene: TRBV6-6; CDR3 protein: CASSYHDKGSGYTF; CDR3 DNA: TGTGCCAGCAGTTACCATGATAAGGGGAGTGGCTACACCTTC
clone size: -; J gene: TRBJ2-7; D gene: TRBD1; V gene: TRBV7-6; CDR3 protein: CASSLFAGTGVYEQYF; CDR3 DNA: TGTGCCAGCAGCTTATTTGCCGGGACAGGAGTCTACGAGCAGTACTTC
clone size: once; J gene: TRBJ2-2; D gene: -; V gene: TRBV19; CDR3 protein: CASSIGQETGELFF; CDR3 DNA: TGTGCCAGTAGCATCGGTCAGGAAACCGGGGAGCTGTTTTTT
clone size: -; J gene: TRBJ1-1; D gene: -; V gene: TRBV12-3/TRBV12-4; CDR3 protein: CASSRREYTEAFF; CDR3 DNA: TGTGCCAGCAGTCGTAGGGAGTACACTGAAGCTTTCTTT
clone size: -; J gene: TRBJ1-1; D gene: -; V gene: TRBV9; CDR3 protein: CASSVTQGDTEAFF; CDR3 DNA: TGTGCCAGCAGCGTAACCCAAGGGGACACTGAAGCTTTCTTT
clone size: -; J gene: TRBJ2-7; D gene: TRBD2; V gene: TRBV11-3; CDR3 protein: CASSLGTSAEQYF; CDR3 DNA: TGTGCCAGCAGCCTCGGGACTAGCGCTGAGCAGTACTTC
clone size: few; J gene: TRBJ2-1; D gene: -; V gene: TRBV11-2; CDR3 protein: CASSLERGNEQFF; CDR3 DNA: TGTGCCAGCAGCTTAGAACGCGGGAATGAGCAGTTCTTC
clone size: -; J gene: TRBJ2-1; D gene: TRBD2; V gene: TRBV6-5; CDR3 protein: CASRDGLAGGNEQFF; CDR3 DNA: TGTGCCAGCAGAGACGGACTAGCGGGGGGTAATGAGCAGTTCTTC
clone size: -; J gene: TRBJ2-1; D gene: TRBD2; V gene: TRBV7-2; CDR3 protein: CASSPAGVIHEQFF; CDR3 DNA: TGTGCCAGCAGCCCCGCGGGGGTGATCCATGAGCAGTTCTTC
clone size: -; J gene: TRBJ1-2; D gene: -; V gene: TRBV4-3; CDR3 protein: CASSQGGASYGYTF; CDR3 DNA: TGCGCCAGCAGCCAAGGGGGGGCCTCCTATGGCTACACCTTC
clone size: once; J gene: TRBJ1-2; D gene: TRBD1; V gene: TRBV6-5; CDR3 protein: CASRQLDRGRHGYTF; CDR3 DNA: TGTGCCAGCAGGCAATTGGACAGGGGACGTCATGGCTACACCTTC
clone size: -; J gene: TRBJ2-7; D gene: TRBD1; V gene: TRBV6-6; CDR3 protein: CASSFRGQGGEQYF; CDR3 DNA: TGTGCCAGCAGTTTCCGGGGACAGGGTGGCGAGCAGTACTTC
clone size: -; J gene: TRBJ1-1; D gene: -; V gene: TRBV14; CDR3 protein: CASSQVRHTEAFF; CDR3 DNA: TGTGCCAGCAGCCAAGTTAGGCACACTGAAGCTTTCTTT
clone size: -; J gene: TRBJ2-1; D gene: -; V gene: TRBV11-2; CDR3 protein: CASSRDIDYNEQFF; CDR3 DNA: TGTGCCAGCTCCCGGGACATCGACTACAATGAGCAGTTCTTC
clone size: -; J gene: TRBJ1-3; D gene: TRBD1; V gene: TRBV18; CDR3 protein: CASSPTPTGAHGNTIYF; CDR3 DNA: TGTGCCAGCTCACCAACCCCAACAGGGGCTCATGGAAACACCATATATTTT
clone size: -; J gene: TRBJ1-5; D gene: -; V gene: TRBV29-1; CDR3 protein: CSVADGLLGNQPQHF; CDR3 DNA: TGCAGCGTTGCGGACGGACTCTTAGGCAATCAGCCCCAGCATTTT
clone size: -; J gene: TRBJ1-4; D gene: TRBD1; V gene: TRBV10-3; CDR3 protein: CAISDREGGEKLFF; CDR3 DNA: TGTGCCATCAGCGACAGGGAAGGTGGGGAAAAACTGTTTTTT
clone size: -; J gene: TRBJ2-7; D gene: TRBD1; V gene: TRBV5-1; CDR3 protein: CASSLRDRAYEQYF; CDR3 DNA: TGCGCCAGCAGCCTCCGGGACAGGGCGTACGAGCAGTACTTC
clone size: few; J gene: TRBJ1-3; D gene: -; V gene: TRBV5-1; CDR3 protein: CASSFDSSGNTIYF; CDR3 DNA: TGCGCCAGCAGCTTCGACAGCTCTGGAAACACCATATATTTT
clone size: -; J gene: TRBJ2-1; D gene: -; V gene: TRBV4-3; CDR3 protein: CASSFDRSSYNEQFF; CDR3 DNA: TGCGCCAGCAGCTTTGACAGAAGCTCCTACAATGAGCAGTTCTTC
clone size: -; J gene: TRBJ1-1; D gene: -; V gene: TRBV19; CDR3 protein: CASRGRMTDTEAFF; CDR3 DNA: TGTGCCAGTAGGGGACGGATGACCGACACTGAAGCTTTCTTT
clone size: -; J gene: TRBJ1-2; D gene: -; V gene: TRBV9; CDR3 protein: CASSVYPQTSEGGGYTF; CDR3 DNA: TGTGCCAGCAGCGTATATCCCCAAACCTCGGAGGGGGGCGGCTACACCTTC
clone size: -; J gene: TRBJ2-1; D gene: -; V gene: TRBV9; CDR3 protein: CASSRAGGPYNEQFF; CDR3 DNA: TGTGCCAGCAGCCGTGCTGGCGGGCCCTACAATGAGCAGTTCTTC
clone size: -; J gene: TRBJ1-5; D gene: -; V gene: TRBV28; CDR3 protein: CASSLARDNQPQHF; CDR3 DNA: TGTGCCAGCAGTTTAGCCAGGGACAATCAGCCCCAGCATTTT